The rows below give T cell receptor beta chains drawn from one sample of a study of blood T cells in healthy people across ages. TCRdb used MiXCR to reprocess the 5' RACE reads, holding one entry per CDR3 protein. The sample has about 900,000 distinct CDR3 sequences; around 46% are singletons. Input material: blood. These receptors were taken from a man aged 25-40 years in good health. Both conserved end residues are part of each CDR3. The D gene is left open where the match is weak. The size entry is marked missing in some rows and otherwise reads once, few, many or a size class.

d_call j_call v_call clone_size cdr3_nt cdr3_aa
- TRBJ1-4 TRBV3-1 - TGTGCCAGCAGCCAAGCGAGCGACGGACAAAAACTGTTTTTT CASSQASDGQKLFF
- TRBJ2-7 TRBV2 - TGTGCCAGCAAGGGGGAGGGCTACGAGCAGTACTTC CASKGEGYEQYF
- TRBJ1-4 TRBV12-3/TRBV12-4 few TGTGCCATCGCCGGGACATTGGATGAAAAACTGTTTTTT CAIAGTLDEKLFF
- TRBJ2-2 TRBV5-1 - TGCGCCAGCAGCTTGGGTAGGAGCCGGCCCGGGGAGCTGTTTTTT CASSLGRSRPGELFF
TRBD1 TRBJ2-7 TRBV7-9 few TGTGCCAGCAGCTTGACAGGGGGCAACGAGCAGTACTTC CASSLTGGNEQYF
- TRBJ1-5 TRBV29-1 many TGCAGCACTGCCCAGGGGCTCAATCAGCCCCAGCATTTT CSTAQGLNQPQHF
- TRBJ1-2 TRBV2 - TGTGCCAGCAGTGTAGACAGAAGCTATGGCTACACCTTC CASSVDRSYGYTF
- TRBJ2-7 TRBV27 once TGTGCCAGCAGTCCGTTTGAAAGGTTATTGGTCGGCGAGCAGTACTTC CASSPFERLLVGEQYF
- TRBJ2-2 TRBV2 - TGTGCCAGCAAGGGGTTCGGAAGGGGGGAGCTGTTTTTT CASKGFGRGELFF
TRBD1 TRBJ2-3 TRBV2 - TGTGCCAGCAGTGAACGGACAGGGGATTATCGCACAGATACGCAGTATTTT CASSERTGDYRTDTQYF
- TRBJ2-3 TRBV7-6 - TGTGCCAGCAGCACCCTCCAGGGGTCAGATACGCAGTATTTT CASSTLQGSDTQYF
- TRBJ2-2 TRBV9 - TGTGCCAGCAGCGTAGGGGGGATCGGGGAGCTGTTTTTT CASSVGGIGELFF
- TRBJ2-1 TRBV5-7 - TGTGCCAGCAGCTCCGGGCCACGTAACAATGAGCAGTTCTTC CASSSGPRNNEQFF
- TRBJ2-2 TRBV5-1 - TGCGCCAGCAGACCAAAGAGCACCGGGGAGCTGTTTTTT CASRPKSTGELFF
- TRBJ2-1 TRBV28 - TGTGCCAGCACCCAGTACGAAGGGATCAATGAGCAGTTCTTC CASTQYEGINEQFF
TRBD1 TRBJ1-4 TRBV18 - TGTGCCAGCTCACCAACGACAGGGAACCGAAATGAAAAACTGTTTTTT CASSPTTGNRNEKLFF
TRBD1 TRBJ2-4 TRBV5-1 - TGCGCCTTCAGACGCGGGACAGGGGAGGACATTCAGTACTTC CAFRRGTGEDIQYF
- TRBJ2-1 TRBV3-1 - TGTGCCAGCAGCCAAGAAAGTCTAGGAGAGCAGTTCTTC CASSQESLGEQFF
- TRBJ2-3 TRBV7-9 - TGTGCCAGCAGCTTAGACAGACCCTTCACAGATACGCAGTATTTT CASSLDRPFTDTQYF
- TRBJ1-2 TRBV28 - TGTGCCAGCAGTCCCCCCTTCGACAGGCTCTATGGCTACACCTTC CASSPPFDRLYGYTF
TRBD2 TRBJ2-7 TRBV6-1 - TGTGCCAGCAGTGCTAGCGGGGGGTTCGAGCAGTACTTC CASSASGGFEQYF
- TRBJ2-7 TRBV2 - TGTGCCAGCAGTGAACCAACCGCCACCTACGAGCAGTACTTC CASSEPTATYEQYF
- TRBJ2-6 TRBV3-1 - TGTGCCAGCAGCCAAGAAGCTGCCACGGCCAACGTCCTGACTTTC CASSQEAATANVLTF
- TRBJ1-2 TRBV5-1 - TGCGCCAGCAGCGATTCAGGGGCTCTCTATGGCTACACCTTC CASSDSGALYGYTF
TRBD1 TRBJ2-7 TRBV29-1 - TGCAGCGTTGAAGTCGGACAGGGGGGCTACGGGCAGTACTTC CSVEVGQGGYGQYF
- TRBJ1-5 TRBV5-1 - TGCGCCAGCAGCTTGGGGGCAGGGGTCGGGCAGCCCCAGCATTTT CASSLGAGVGQPQHF
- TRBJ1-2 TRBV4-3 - TGCGCCAGCAGCCATACAGGTACAAACTATGGCTACACCTTC CASSHTGTNYGYTF
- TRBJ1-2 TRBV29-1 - TGCAGCGTTGCAAGGGGTGGCGGCTACACCTTC CSVARGGGYTF
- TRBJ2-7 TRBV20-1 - TGCAGTGCTAGAGACCCGCGCAGGTTCTACGAGCAGTACTTC CSARDPRRFYEQYF
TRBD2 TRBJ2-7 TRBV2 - TGTGCCAGCAGTGATGGGAGGGCCAGCTACGAGCAGTACTTC CASSDGRASYEQYF
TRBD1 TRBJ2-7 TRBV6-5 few TGTGCCAGCAGTTACTCCGCCCGGACAGGGGACTACGAGCAGTACTTC CASSYSARTGDYEQYF
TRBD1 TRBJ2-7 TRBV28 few TGTGCCAGCAACGTACCGGGACAGGGAACCTACGAGCAGTACTTC CASNVPGQGTYEQYF
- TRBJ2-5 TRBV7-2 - TGTGCCAGCAGCGCGGACTCAAAAGAGACCCAGTACTTC CASSADSKETQYF
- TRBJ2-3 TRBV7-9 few TGTGCCAGCAGACTTGAGGAGGATACGCAGTATTTT CASRLEEDTQYF
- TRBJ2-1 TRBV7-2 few TGTGCCAGCAGCCCCTTAACCAATGAGCAGTTCTTC CASSPLTNEQFF
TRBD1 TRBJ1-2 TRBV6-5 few TGTGCCAGCAGTACGATCCAGGGGGTTAGCTATGGCTACACCTTC CASSTIQGVSYGYTF
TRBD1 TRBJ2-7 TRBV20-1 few TGCAGTGCTAGCTCGACAGGGGCGGCCTACGAGCAGTACTTC CSASSTGAAYEQYF
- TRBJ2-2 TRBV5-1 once TGCGCCAGCAGCTTGTCGGACAGAACGAACACCGGGGAGCTGTTTTTT CASSLSDRTNTGELFF
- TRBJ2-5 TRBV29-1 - TGCAGCGTTGAGAGGGCGGGGATCGAGACCCAGTACTTC CSVERAGIETQYF
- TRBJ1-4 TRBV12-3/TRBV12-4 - TGTGCCAGCAGTCCCCCGGGCGGAGCAACTAATGAAAAACTGTTTTTT CASSPPGGATNEKLFF
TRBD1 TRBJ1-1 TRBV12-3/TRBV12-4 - TGTGCCAGCAGGGGAGGACAGGGAAGGACTGAAGCTTTCTTT CASRGGQGRTEAFF
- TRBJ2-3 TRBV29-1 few TGCAGCGTTGAGGGGCCTGACACAGATACGCAGTATTTT CSVEGPDTDTQYF
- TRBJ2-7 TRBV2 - TGTGCCAGCAAGGGGACATTCTACTACGAGCAGTACTTC CASKGTFYYEQYF
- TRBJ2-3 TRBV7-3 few TGTGCCAGCAGCTTCTCGGGGGTCCGTCAAGATACGCAGTATTTT CASSFSGVRQDTQYF
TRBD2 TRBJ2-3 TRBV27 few TGTGCCAGCAGTTTGACGCGGGGGAACACAGATACGCAGTATTTT CASSLTRGNTDTQYF
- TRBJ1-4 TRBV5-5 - TGTGCCAGCAGCTTAAGGCCCTCGGGTTTTAATGAAAAACTGTTTTTT CASSLRPSGFNEKLFF
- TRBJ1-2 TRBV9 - TGTGCCGGCAGCGTGTTAGGCGGCGGCTACACCTTC CAGSVLGGGYTF
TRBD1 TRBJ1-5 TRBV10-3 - TGTGCCATCAGTGCGGGCACAGGGGACTACAATCAGCCCCAGCATTTT CAISAGTGDYNQPQHF
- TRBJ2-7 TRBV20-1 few TGCAGTGCCCCGAGCCCCATCCATTACGAGCAGTACTTC CSAPSPIHYEQYF
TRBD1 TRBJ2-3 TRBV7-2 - TGTGCCAGCAGCCACGGACAGGGTAGAACAGATACGCAGTATTTT CASSHGQGRTDTQYF
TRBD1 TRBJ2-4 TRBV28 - TGTGCCAGCAGTTCCTACCGGACAGGGGGCTACGGGCAGTACTTC CASSSYRTGGYGQYF
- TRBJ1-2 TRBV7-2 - TGTGCCAGCAGCGCCCAGAGTGCAGAACTTAATGGCTACACCTTC CASSAQSAELNGYTF
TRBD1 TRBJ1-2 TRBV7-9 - TGTGCCAGCAGCTTCGCGACAGGGGAACGTGGTCACACCTTC CASSFATGERGHTF
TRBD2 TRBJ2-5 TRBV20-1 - TGCAGTGCTAGCCCAGCGGGGGGCCAATGGGACCAAGAGACCCAGTACTTC CSASPAGGQWDQETQYF
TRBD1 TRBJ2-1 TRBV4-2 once TGTGCCGGCAGCCCAAACCAGGGACAGGGATGGAGTGAGCAGTTCTTC CAGSPNQGQGWSEQFF
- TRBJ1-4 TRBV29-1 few TGCAGCGTTGGGCCCGGGATTTTTAATGAAAAACTGTTTTTT CSVGPGIFNEKLFF
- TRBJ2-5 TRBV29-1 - TGCAGCCGGGGTAGGGGTAGGGAGACCCAGTACTTC CSRGRGRETQYF